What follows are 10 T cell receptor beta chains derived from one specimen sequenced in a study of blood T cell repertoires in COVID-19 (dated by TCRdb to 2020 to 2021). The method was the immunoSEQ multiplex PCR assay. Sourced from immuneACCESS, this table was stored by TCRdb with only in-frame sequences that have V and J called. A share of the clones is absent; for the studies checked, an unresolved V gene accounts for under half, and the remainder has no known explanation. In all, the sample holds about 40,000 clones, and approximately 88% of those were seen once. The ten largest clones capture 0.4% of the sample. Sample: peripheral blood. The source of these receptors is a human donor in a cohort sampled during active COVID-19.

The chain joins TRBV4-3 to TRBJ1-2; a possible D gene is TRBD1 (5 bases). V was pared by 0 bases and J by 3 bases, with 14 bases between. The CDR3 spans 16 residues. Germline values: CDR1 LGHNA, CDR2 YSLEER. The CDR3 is CASSQDGGYEHYGYTF. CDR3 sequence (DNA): TGCGCCAGCAGCCAAGATGGGGGGTATGAGCACTATGGCTACACCTTC.

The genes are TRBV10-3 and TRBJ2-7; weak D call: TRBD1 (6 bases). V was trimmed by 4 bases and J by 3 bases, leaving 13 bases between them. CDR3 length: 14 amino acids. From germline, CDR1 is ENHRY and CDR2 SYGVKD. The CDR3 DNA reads TGTGCCATCAGTGGCCTACAGGGAAGCTACGAGCAGTACTTC. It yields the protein CAISGLQGSYEQYF.

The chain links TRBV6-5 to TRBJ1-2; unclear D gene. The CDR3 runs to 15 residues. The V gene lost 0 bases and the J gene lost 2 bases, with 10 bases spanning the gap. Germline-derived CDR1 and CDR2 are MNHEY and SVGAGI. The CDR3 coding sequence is TGTGCCAGCAGTTACTCGAGTTTTTGGAACTATGGCTACACCTTC. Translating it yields CASSYSSFWNYGYTF.

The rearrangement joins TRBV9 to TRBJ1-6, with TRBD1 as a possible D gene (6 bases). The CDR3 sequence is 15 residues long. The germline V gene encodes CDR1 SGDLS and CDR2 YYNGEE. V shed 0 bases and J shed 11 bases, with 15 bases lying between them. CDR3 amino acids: CASSVGRQADTPLHF. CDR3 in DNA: TGTGCCAGCAGCGTAGGGCGACAGGCCGACACACCCCTCCACTTT.

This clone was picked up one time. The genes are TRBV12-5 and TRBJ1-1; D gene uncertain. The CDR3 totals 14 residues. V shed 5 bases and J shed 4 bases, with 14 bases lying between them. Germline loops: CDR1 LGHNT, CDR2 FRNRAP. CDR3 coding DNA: TGTGCTAGTGGTCCCGGCAGCGAGGGCACTGAAGCTTTCTTT. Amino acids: CASGPGSEGTEAFF.

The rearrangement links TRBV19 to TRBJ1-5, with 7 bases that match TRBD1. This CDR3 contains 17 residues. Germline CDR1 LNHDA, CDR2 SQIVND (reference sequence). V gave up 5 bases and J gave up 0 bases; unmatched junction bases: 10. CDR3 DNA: TGTGCCAGTAGTCACTGGGACAGTCACTATAGCAATCAGCCCCAGCATTTT. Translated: CASSHWDSHYSNQPQHF.

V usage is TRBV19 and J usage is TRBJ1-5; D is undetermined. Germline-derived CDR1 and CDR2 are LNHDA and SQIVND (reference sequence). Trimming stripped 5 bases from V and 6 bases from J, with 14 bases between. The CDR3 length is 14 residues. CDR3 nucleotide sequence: TGTGCCAGTAGTTCTCCGAGGGTGGCTCAGCCCCAGCATTTT. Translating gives CASSSPRVAQPQHF.

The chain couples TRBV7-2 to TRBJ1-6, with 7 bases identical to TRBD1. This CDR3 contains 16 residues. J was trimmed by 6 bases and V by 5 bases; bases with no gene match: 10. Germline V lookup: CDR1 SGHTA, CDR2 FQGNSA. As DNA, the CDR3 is TGTGCCAGCAGCCCCAGACAGGGTAACTCTAATTCACCCCTCCACTTT. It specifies CASSPRQGNSNSPLHF.

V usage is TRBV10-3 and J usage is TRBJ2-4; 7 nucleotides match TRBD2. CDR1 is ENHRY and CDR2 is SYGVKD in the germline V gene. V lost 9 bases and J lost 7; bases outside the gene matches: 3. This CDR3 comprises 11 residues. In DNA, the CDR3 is TGTGCCATGGAGGGAGGGAACATTCAGTACTTC. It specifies CAMEGGNIQYF.

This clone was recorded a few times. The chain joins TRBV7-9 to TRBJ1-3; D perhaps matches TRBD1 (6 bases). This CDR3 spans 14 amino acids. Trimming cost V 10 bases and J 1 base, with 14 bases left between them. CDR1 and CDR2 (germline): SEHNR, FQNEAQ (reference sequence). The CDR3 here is CATLSQGSGNTIYF. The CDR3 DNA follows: TGTGCCACTCTTTCACAGGGATCTGGAAACACCATATATTTT. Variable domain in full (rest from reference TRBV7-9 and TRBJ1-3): DTGVSQNPRHKITKRGQNVTFRCDPISEHNRLYWYRQTLGQGPEFLTYFQNEAQLEKSRLLSDRFSAERPKGSFSTLEIQRTEQGDSAMYLCATLSQGSGNTIYFGEGSWLTVV.